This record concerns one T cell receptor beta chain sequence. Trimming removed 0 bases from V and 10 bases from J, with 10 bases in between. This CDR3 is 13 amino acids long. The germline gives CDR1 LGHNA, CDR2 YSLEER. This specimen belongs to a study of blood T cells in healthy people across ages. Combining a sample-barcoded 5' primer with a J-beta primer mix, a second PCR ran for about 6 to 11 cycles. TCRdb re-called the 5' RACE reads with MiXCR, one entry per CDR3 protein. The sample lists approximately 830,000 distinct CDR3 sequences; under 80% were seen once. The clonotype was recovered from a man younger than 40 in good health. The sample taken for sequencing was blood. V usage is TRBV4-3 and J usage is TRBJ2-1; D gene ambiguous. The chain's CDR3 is CASSQDPGREQFF. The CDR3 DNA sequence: TGCGCCAGCAGCCAAGACCCCGGAAGAGAGCAGTTCTTC.